This T cell receptor beta chain was sequenced in a study of T cell responses to AZD1222 COVID-19 vaccine. Notes on this clone: Its target is unknown.

Pooled in the analysis were second doses at about 4 or about 12 weeks. Study-level points and caveats: Repertoires were obtained solely post-peak T cell response. Rises in breadth and depth of Spike-specific TCRs came after two AZD1222 doses. Just five to seven AZD1222 recipients tested seropositive at baseline.

The repertoire was sequenced with immunoSEQ multiplex PCR; TCRdb's copy has only in-frame clones and lacks some. The table records tens of thousands of clones, about nine tenths of them present only once. Trimming removed 0 bases at V and 4 bases at J, with 1 base between. The germline gives CDR1 WSHSY, CDR2 SAAADI. The CDR3 runs to 11 residues. This TCR was recovered from an adult who received the AZD1222 COVID-19 vaccine. Sequences were derived from peripheral blood, sampled 28 days after the second AZD1222 dose. J is TRBJ2-7 and V is TRBV10-2, with D unresolved. The CDR3 DNA sequence: TGCGCCAGCAGTGAGTCTTACGAGCAGTACTTC. Protein product: CASSESYEQYF.